This TCR beta chain was profiled in a study of blood T cell repertoires in COVID-19. Study as a whole: PBMCs, B-cell-depleted T cells, or T cells provided the cDNA or gDNA that made up the material.

This CDR3 has 15 amino acids. Trimming took off 2 bases at V and 3 bases at J, with 16 bases between the two ends. Germline V gene lookup returns CDR1 GTSNPN and CDR2 SVGIG (reference sequence). The table lists this clone with a few counts. This table comes from immunoSEQ multiplex PCR, and its TCRdb copy is limited to in-frame clones, with some not included. The repertoire holds about 250,000 clones, with more than 75% as singletons. The sequenced sample was peripheral blood. The clonotype comes from a woman aged 40 to 50 who had recovered from COVID-19. The J gene is TRBJ1-1, the V gene TRBV30, with D uncertain. The CDR3 loop is CAWSRATTGYTEAFF. CDR3 bases: TGTGCCTGGAGTAGGGCTACGACGGGGTACACTGAAGCTTTCTTT.